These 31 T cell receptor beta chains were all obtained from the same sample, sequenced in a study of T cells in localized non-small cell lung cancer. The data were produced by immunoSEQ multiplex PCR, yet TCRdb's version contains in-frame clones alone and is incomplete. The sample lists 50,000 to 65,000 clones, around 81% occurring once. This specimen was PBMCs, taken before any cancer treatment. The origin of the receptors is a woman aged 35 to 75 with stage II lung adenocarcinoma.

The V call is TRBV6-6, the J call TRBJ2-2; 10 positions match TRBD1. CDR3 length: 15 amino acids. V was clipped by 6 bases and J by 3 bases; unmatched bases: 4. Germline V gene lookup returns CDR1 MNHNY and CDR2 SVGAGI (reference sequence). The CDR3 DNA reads TGTGCCAGCAGCCGACAGGGGGCGGACACCGGGGAGCTGTTTTTT. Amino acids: CASSRQGADTGELFF.

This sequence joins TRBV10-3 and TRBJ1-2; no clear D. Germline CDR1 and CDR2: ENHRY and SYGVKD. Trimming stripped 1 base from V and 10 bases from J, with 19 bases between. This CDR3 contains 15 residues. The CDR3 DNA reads TGTGCCATCAGTGAGTTGAAGGGAAAAAAAATGAACTACACCTTC. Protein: CAISELKGKKMNYTF.

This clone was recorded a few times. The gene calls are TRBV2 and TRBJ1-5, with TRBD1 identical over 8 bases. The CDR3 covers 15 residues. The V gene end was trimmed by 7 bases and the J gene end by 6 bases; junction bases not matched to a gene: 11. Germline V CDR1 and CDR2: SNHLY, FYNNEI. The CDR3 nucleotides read TGTGCCAGCAAAATTCCAGGGGGCAGGAGTCAGCCCCAGCATTTT. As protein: CASKIPGGRSQPQHF.

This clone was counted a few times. DNA for the CDR3: TGTGCCAGCAGCTTAACATCCAGGGGAAGTGAAGCTTTCTTT. Its protein is CASSLTSRGSEAFF. This chain connects TRBV7-3 to TRBJ1-1; TRBD1 might be the D (6 bases). The CDR3 contains 14 residues. Trimming left V 0 bases short and J 7 bases short, with 12 bases between. From germline, CDR1 is SGHTA and CDR2 FQGTGA.

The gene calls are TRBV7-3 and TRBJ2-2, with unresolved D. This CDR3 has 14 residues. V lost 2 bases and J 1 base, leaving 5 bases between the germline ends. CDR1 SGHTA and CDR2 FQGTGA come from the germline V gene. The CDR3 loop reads CASSLVQNTGELFF. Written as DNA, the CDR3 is TGTGCCAGCAGCTTAGTACAGAACACCGGGGAGCTGTTTTTT.

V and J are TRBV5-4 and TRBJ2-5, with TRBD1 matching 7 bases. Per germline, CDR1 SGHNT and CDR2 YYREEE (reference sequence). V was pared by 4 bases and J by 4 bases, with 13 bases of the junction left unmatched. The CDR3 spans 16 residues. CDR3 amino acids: CASSIDPEGGLETQYF. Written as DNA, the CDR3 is TGTGCCAGCAGCATCGACCCGGAAGGGGGCTTAGAGACCCAGTACTTC.

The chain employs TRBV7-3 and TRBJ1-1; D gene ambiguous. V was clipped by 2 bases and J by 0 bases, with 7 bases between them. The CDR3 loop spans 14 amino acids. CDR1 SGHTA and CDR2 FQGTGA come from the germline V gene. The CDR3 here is CASSLGRMNTEAFF. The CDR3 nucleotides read TGTGCCAGCAGCTTAGGCCGGATGAACACTGAAGCTTTCTTT.

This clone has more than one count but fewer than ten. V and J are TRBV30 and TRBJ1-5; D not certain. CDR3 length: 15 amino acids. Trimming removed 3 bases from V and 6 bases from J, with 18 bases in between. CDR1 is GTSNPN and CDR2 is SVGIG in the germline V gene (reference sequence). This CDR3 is CAWREKGALGQPQHF. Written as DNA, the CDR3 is TGTGCCTGGAGAGAGAAGGGAGCCTTGGGTCAGCCCCAGCATTTT.

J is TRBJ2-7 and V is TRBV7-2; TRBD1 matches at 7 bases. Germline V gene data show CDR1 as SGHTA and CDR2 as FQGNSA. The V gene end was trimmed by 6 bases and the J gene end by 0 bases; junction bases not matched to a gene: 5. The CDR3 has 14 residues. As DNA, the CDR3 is TGTGCCAGCAGAAGGGGGACAGACTCCTACGAGCAGTACTTC. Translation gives CASRRGTDSYEQYF. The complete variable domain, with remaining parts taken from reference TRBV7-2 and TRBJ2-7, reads GAGVSQSPSNKVTEKGKDVELRCDPISGHTALYWYRQSLGQGLEFLIYFQGNSAPDKSGLPSDRFSAERTGGSVSTLTIQRTQQEDSAVYLCASRRGTDSYEQYFGPGTRLTVT.

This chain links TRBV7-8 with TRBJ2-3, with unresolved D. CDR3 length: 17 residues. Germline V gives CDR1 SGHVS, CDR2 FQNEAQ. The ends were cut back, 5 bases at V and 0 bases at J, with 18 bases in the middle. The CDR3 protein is CASSRSPAAASTDTQYF. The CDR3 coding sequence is TGTGCCAGCAGCCGGTCCCCGGCGGCGGCTAGCACAGATACGCAGTATTTT.

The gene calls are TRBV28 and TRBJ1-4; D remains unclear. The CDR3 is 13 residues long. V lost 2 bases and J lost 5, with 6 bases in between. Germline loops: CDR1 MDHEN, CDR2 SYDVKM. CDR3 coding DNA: TGTGCCAGCAGTTTAAGGCAGAATGAAAAACTGTTTTTT. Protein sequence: CASSLRQNEKLFF.

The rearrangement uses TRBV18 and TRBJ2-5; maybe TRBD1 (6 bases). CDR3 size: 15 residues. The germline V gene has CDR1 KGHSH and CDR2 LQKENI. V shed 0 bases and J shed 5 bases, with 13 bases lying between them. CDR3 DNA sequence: TGTGCCAGCTCACCACCGGAAGAGGGGGTGGAGACCCAGTACTTC. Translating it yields CASSPPEEGVETQYF.

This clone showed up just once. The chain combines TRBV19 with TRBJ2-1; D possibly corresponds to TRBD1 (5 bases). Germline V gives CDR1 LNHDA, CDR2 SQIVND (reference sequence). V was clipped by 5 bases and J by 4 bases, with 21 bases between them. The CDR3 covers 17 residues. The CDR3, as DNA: TGTGCCAGTAGTGGGGCCCCTCAAGCTCTGCAGTACAATGAGCAGTTCTTC. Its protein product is CASSGAPQALQYNEQFF.

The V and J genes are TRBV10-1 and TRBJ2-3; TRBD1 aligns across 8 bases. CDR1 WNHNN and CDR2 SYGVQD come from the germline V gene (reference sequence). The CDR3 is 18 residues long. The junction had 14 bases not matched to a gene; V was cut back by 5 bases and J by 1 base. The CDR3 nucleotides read TGCGCCAGCAGTCCCGGGGCCAGGGGGCTTCGGGGCACAGATACGCAGTATTTT. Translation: CASSPGARGLRGTDTQYF.

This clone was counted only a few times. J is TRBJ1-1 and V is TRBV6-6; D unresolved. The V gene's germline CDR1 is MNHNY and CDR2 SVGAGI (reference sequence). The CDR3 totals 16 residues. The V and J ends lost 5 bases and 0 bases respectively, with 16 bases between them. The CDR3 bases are TGTGCCAGCAGTCCCCATGGGGTGTTGTTGAACACTGAAGCTTTCTTT. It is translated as CASSPHGVLLNTEAFF.

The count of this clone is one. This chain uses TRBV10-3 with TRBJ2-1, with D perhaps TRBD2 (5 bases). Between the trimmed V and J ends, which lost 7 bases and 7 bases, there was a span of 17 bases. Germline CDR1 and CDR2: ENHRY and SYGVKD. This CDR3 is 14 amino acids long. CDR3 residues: CAIKDPPGMNEQFF. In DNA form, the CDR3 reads TGTGCCATCAAGGATCCCCCCGGGATGAATGAGCAGTTCTTC.

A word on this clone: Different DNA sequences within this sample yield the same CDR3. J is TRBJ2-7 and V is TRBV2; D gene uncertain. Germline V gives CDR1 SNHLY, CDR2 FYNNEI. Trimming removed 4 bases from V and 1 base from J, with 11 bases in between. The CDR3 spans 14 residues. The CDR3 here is CASSAGSLSYEQYF. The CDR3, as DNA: TGTGCCAGCAGTGCGGGCAGTTTATCCTACGAGCAGTACTTC.

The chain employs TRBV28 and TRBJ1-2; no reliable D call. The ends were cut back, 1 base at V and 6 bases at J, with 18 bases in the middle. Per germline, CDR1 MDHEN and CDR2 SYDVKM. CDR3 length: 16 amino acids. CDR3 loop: CASSLYPGVLRHGYTF. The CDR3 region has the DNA TGTGCCAGCAGTTTATACCCCGGGGTACTCCGACATGGCTACACCTTC.

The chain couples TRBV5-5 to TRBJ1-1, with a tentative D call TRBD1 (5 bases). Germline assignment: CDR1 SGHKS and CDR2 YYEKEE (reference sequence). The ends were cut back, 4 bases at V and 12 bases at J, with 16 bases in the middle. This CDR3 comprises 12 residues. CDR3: CASSVWGGPTFF. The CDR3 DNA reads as TGTGCCAGCAGCGTGTGGGGCGGCCCGACTTTCTTT.

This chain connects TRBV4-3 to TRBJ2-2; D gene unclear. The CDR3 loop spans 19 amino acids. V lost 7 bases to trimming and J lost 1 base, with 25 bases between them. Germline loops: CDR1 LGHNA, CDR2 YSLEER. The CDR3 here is CASTWVFPIANRNTGELFF. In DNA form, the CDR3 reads TGCGCCAGCACATGGGTTTTCCCAATCGCCAACCGGAACACCGGGGAGCTGTTTTTT.

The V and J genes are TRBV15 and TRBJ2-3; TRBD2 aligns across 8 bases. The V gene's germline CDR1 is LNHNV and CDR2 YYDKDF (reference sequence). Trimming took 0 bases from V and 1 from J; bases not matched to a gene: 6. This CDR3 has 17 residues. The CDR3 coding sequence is TGTGCCACCAGCAGAGATCGGGGGGGCCGCGGCACAGATACGCAGTATTTT. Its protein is CATSRDRGGRGTDTQYF.

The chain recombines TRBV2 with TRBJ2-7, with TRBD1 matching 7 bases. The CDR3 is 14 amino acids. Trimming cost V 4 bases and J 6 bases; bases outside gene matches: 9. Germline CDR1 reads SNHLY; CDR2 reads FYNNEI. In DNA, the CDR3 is TGTGCCAGCAGTGTCTTGAAGGGGGCTTTCGAGCAGTACTTC. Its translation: CASSVLKGAFEQYF.

The CDR3 DNA is TGCGCCAGCAAATCTGAGATCCCCTACGAGCAGTACTTC. The encoded protein is CASKSEIPYEQYF. The chain couples TRBV5-1 to TRBJ2-7, with D uncertain. V was pared by 6 bases and J by 2 bases, with 12 bases between. CDR1 and CDR2 (germline): SGHRS, YFSETQ. This CDR3 spans 13 amino acids.

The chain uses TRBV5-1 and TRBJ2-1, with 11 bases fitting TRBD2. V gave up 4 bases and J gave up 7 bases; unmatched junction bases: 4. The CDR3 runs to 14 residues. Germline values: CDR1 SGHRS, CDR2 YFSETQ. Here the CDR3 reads CASSTASGGNEQFF. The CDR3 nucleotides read TGCGCCAGCAGCACGGCTAGCGGGGGGAATGAGCAGTTCTTC.

DNA of the CDR3: TGTGCCTGGAGTATGTTGACTAGCGGTCCCTACGAGCAGTACTTC. Its translation is CAWSMLTSGPYEQYF. V gene TRBV30 combines with J gene TRBJ2-7; TRBD2 aligns across 9 bases. Germline trimming cut 2 bases from V and 2 bases from J; bases unmatched to any gene: 7. Germline lookup yields CDR1 GTSNPN and CDR2 SVGIG (reference sequence). This CDR3 is 15 amino acids long. Variable domain in full (rest from reference TRBV30 and TRBJ2-7): SQTIHQWPATLVQPVGSPLSLECTVEGTSNPNLYWYRQAAGRGLQLLFYSVGIGQISSEVPQNLSASRPQDRQFILSSKKLLLSDSGFYLCAWSMLTSGPYEQYFGPGTRLTVT.

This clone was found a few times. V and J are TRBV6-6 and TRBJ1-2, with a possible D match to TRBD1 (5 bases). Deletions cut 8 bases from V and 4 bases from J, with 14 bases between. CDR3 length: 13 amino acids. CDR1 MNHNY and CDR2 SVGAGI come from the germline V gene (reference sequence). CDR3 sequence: CASSSQGSYGYTF. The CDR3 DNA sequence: TGTGCCAGCTCGTCCCAGGGAAGCTATGGCTACACCTTC.

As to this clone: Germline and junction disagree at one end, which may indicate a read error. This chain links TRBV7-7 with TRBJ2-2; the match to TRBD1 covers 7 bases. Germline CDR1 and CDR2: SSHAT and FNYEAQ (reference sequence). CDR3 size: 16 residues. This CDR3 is CASSPRGTENTGELFF. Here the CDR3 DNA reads TGTGCTAGCAGCCCGCGAGGGACAGAGAACACCGGGGAGCTGTTTTTT.

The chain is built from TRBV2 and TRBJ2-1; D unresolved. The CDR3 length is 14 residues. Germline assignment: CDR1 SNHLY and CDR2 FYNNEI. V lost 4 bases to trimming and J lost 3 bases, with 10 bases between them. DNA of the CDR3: TGTGCCAGCAGTGTCCGAGAAGGCTACAATGAGCAGTTCTTC. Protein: CASSVREGYNEQFF. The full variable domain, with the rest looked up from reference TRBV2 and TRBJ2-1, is EPEVTQTPSHQVTQMGQEVILRCVPISNHLYFYWYRQILGQKVEFLVSFYNNEISEKSEIFDDQFSVERPDGSNFTLKIRSTKLEDSAMYFCASSVREGYNEQFFGPGTRLTVL.

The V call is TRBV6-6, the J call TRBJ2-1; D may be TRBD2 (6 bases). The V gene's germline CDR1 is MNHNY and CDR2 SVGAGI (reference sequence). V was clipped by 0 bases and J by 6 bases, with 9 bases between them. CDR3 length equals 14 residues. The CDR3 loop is CASSYSRGGNEQFF. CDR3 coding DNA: TGTGCCAGCAGTTACTCGCGGGGAGGCAATGAGCAGTTCTTC.

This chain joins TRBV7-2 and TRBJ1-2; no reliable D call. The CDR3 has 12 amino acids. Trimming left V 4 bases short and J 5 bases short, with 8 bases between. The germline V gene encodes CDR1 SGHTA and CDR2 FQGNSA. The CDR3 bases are TGTGCCAGCAGCTCCCCTCAATATGGCTACACCTTC. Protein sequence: CASSSPQYGYTF.

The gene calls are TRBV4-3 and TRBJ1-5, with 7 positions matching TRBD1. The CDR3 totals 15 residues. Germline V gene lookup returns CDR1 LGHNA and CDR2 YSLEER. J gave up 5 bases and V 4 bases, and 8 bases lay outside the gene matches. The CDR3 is CASSPDRDRYQPQHF. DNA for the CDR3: TGCGCCAGCAGCCCAGACCGGGACAGATATCAGCCCCAGCATTTT.